The 11 T cell receptor beta chains below come from one sample, sequenced in a study of blood T cell repertoires in COVID-19. Using immunoSEQ multiplex PCR, the repertoire was profiled, and TCRdb retains in-frame clones only, with some absent. The table shows about 130,000 clones, with approximately 84% occurring only once. The specimen sequenced was peripheral blood. The source is a human donor in a cohort sampled during active COVID-19.

This chain links TRBV19 with TRBJ2-1; D not certain. Looked up from germline, CDR1 is LNHDA and CDR2 is SQIVND (reference sequence). This CDR3 is 13 amino acids long. Trimming removed 5 bases from V and 5 bases from J, with 10 bases in between. CDR3 region: CASSPRHDNEQFF. The DNA of the CDR3 is TGTGCCAGTAGTCCAAGACACGACAATGAGCAGTTCTTC.

The chain is built from TRBV28 and TRBJ2-3; 8 nucleotides agree with TRBD2. CDR1 is MDHEN and CDR2 is SYDVKM in the germline V gene. The V segment lost 4 bases and the J segment 1 base; nucleotides outside the gene matches: 4. This CDR3 is built from 15 residues. CDR3 residues: CASSSGGAGTDTQYF. CDR3 DNA: TGTGCCAGCAGTTCGGGGGGGGCCGGCACAGATACGCAGTATTTT. Full variable domain (rest looked up from reference TRBV28 and TRBJ2-3): DVKVTQSSRYLVKRTGEKVFLECVQDMDHENMFWYRQDPGLGLRLIYFSYDVKMKEKGDIPEGYSVSREKKERFSLILESASTNQTSMYLCASSSGGAGTDTQYFGPGTRLTVL.

The chain combines TRBV3-1 (or the pseudogene TRBV3-2) with TRBJ1-1, with D perhaps TRBD1 (5 bases). V lost 5 bases and J lost 1, with 11 bases in between. Germline assignment: CDR1 LGHDT and CDR2 YNNKEL (reference sequence). This CDR3 is built from 14 residues. CDR3 sequence (DNA): TGTGCCAGCAGCGGGGGGGAAGGGAACACTGAAGCTTTCTTT. This encodes CASSGGEGNTEAFF.

This rearrangement joins TRBV6-5 to TRBJ1-2; D unresolved. V was pared by 8 bases and J by 4 bases, with 17 bases between. CDR3 size: 14 residues. Germline V gene data show CDR1 as MNHEY and CDR2 as SVGAGI. CDR3 bases: TGTGCCAGCCGCGGAAGTTCCAAAAGCTATGGCTACACCTTC. It is translated as CASRGSSKSYGYTF.

This clone was detected only once. The gene calls are TRBV12-2 and TRBJ2-1; the DNA was not used to check the table's D call, TRBD2. TRBV12-2 is a pseudogene segment. The CDR3 length is 19 residues. The CDR3: CASRYTGTSGESSYNEQFF. CDR3 nucleotides: TGTGCAAGTCGCTACACCGGGACTAGCGGGGAGAGCTCCTACAATGAGCAGTTCTTC.

The gene calls are TRBV19 and TRBJ2-3, with a tentative D call TRBD2 (5 bases). Germline V CDR1 and CDR2: LNHDA, SQIVND (reference sequence). Between the trimmed V and J ends, which lost 3 bases and 5 bases, there was a span of 15 bases. CDR3 length: 15 residues. The CDR3 protein is CASSIRAPAGDTQYF. The CDR3 DNA reads TGTGCCAGTAGTATTAGAGCCCCGGCGGGAGATACGCAGTATTTT. Full variable domain (outside the CDR3, taken from reference TRBV19 and TRBJ2-3): DGGITQSPKYLFRKEGQNVTLSCEQNLNHDAMYWYRQDPGQGLRLIYYSQIVNDFQKGDIAEGYSVSREKKESFPLTVTSAQKNPTAFYLCASSIRAPAGDTQYFGPGTRLTVL.

V usage is TRBV6-5 and J usage is TRBJ2-5; no reliable D call. This CDR3 comprises 14 residues. V lost 0 bases to trimming and J lost 3 bases, with 8 bases between them. Germline lookup yields CDR1 MNHEY and CDR2 SVGAGI. CDR3 in DNA: TGTGCCAGCAGTTACTCGTCTCCTAAAGAGACCCAGTACTTC. Its protein is CASSYSSPKETQYF.

In regard to this clone: The junction shows a germline mismatch at one end, possibly a read error. J is TRBJ1-2 and V is TRBV27, with 10 bases identical to TRBD1. Germline V CDR1 and CDR2: MNHEY, SMNVEV (reference sequence). This CDR3 is built from 12 residues. This CDR3 is CASRPGQGPENF. The CDR3, as DNA: TGTGCCAGCAGACCGGGACAGGGGCCCGAAAACTTC.

J is TRBJ2-1 and V is TRBV6-5; 7 positions agree with TRBD1. The CDR3 runs 15 residues. The ends lost 7 bases at V and 4 bases at J; junction bases unmatched: 10. Germline V gene lookup returns CDR1 MNHEY and CDR2 SVGAGI. The CDR3 protein is CASNSGTAIYNEQFF. The CDR3 DNA sequence: TGTGCCAGCAATTCCGGGACAGCGATATACAATGAGCAGTTCTTC.

This sequence joins TRBV10-3 and TRBJ2-1, with TRBD2 matching over 11 bases. There are 16 residues in the CDR3. Unmatched junction bases numbered 8, after V lost 6 bases and J lost 4 bases. CDR1 is ENHRY, CDR2 SYGVKD, per germline. The CDR3 coding sequence is TGTGCCATCAGGAGCGGGACTAGCGGAAAATACAATGAGCAGTTCTTC. It encodes CAIRSGTSGKYNEQFF.

The CDR3 DNA sequence: TGTGCCAGCAGTCCCACCCGCACCCCGGTAGTTTGGACCCAGTACTTC. It is translated as CASSPTRTPVVWTQYF. The V call is TRBV27, the J call TRBJ2-5; D unclear. This CDR3 is built from 16 residues. The germline V and J ends were trimmed by 5 bases and 7 bases, with 23 bases remaining between them. In germline, CDR1 is MNHEY, CDR2 SMNVEV (reference sequence).